This TCR beta chain was identified in a study of shared clonotypes between healthy human individuals. Study conclusions and caveats: Specimens sampled were limited to blood, with tissue repertoires likely differing.

CD8 cells regarded as naive lacked CD45RO, were positively chosen for CCR7, and omitted terminally differentiated effector memory CD45RA+ cells. Germline V lookup: CDR1 SEHNR, CDR2 FQNEAQ (reference sequence). V was pared by 5 bases and J by 2 bases, with 6 bases of the junction left unmatched. CDR3 length: 15 amino acids. The protocol was immunoSEQ multiplex PCR, while the TCRdb copy is restricted to in-frame clones and leaves out a portion. The sample has millions of clones; about 95% are singletons. Worth noting for this clone: Its antigen is currently unknown.

This receptor was obtained from a young man in good health. This chain uses TRBV7-9 with TRBJ1-1; 9 bases fit TRBD1. Specimen: naive CD8+ T cells sorted from blood. CDR3 sequence: CASSPGQGINTEAFF. The CDR3 DNA reads as TGTGCCAGCAGCCCCGGACAGGGGATAAACACTGAAGCTTTCTTT.